This T cell receptor beta chain was sequenced for a study of post-analysis software for immune sequencing data. Study-level results: The authors found that F measure strongly co-clustered same-batch samples.

Carried by the TCR beta cDNA libraries were unique molecular identifiers. From the PCR reads, TCRdb called clonotypes with MiXCR, one entry per CDR3 protein. Of hundreds of thousands of distinct CDR3 sequences in the sample, approximately 59% were seen once. Remarks on this clonotype: The target antigen is unknown. One end of the junction fails to match germline, which may point to a read error.

This clonotype was obtained from a girl aged 2 to 9 with multiple sclerosis. Material: blood.

Here the CDR3 reads CASSLFQGYQEAQYF. CDR3 DNA: TGTGCCAGCAGTTTATTCCAGGGTTACCAAGAGGCCCAGTACTTC. The rearrangement links TRBV28 to TRBJ2-5, with D possibly TRBD1 on 5 matching bases. The CDR3 totals 15 residues. Germline loops: CDR1 MDHEN, CDR2 SYDVKM.